The 28 T cell receptor beta chains listed next were all sequenced from one sample in a study of molecular identifiers for immune sequencing clone quantification. TCRdb re-called the PCR reads with MiXCR, one entry per CDR3 protein. Found here are about 320,000 distinct CDR3 sequences, about 21% of them singletons; the top ten hold 0.7% to 0.9%. The sample comprised naive CD8+ T cells from blood, with Jurkat cell RNA spiked in. Subset: FACS-sorted CD8+CD4-CCR7+CD45RA+ naive T cells. The receptors here all came from a human donor in good health. Some libraries in this study had Jurkat cell RNA spiked in.

This clonotype occurred many times. V gene TRBV28 combines with J gene TRBJ2-1, with D unclear. The CDR3 is 13 residues long. Germline V gene lookup returns CDR1 MDHEN and CDR2 SYDVKM. V dropped 3 bases and J dropped 5 bases, with 8 bases sitting between them. The CDR3 DNA reads TGTGCCAGCAGTTTTGTCAGAAACAATGAGCAGTTCTTC. It codes for CASSFVRNNEQFF.

The chain recombines TRBV19 with TRBJ2-7, with D perhaps TRBD2 (5 bases). The CDR3 consists of 14 residues. V was shortened by 3 bases and J by 4 bases, with 13 bases between the two germline ends. CDR1 is LNHDA, CDR2 SQIVND, per germline (reference sequence). In DNA, the CDR3 is TGTGCCAGTAGTATTCGGTCGAGGGAATACGAGCAGTACTTC. Its protein is CASSIRSREYEQYF.

The table lists this clonotype with many counts. The chain carries TRBV11-2 and TRBJ2-1; TRBD2 matches 10 bases. In germline, CDR1 is SGHAT, CDR2 FQNNGV. The CDR3 spans 16 residues. J gave up 7 bases and V 7 bases, and 13 bases lay outside the gene matches. CDR3 bases: TGTGCCAGCACCTACGGGCTAGCGGGAGATTATAATGAGCAGTTCTTC. As protein: CASTYGLAGDYNEQFF.

This clonotype has a handful of counts. The chain uses TRBV27 and TRBJ1-6; D possibly corresponds to TRBD1 (5 bases). The CDR3 runs 13 residues. Germline V gene lookup returns CDR1 MNHEY and CDR2 SMNVEV (reference sequence). V was trimmed by 5 bases and J by 18 bases, leaving 20 bases between them. CDR3 DNA sequence: TGTGCCAGCAGTACAAACCACAGGTCTAGTCACCACTTT. It translates to CASSTNHRSSHHF.

This clonotype has ten or more counts. The chain recombines TRBV28 with TRBJ2-5; D gene uncertain. Germline assignment: CDR1 MDHEN and CDR2 SYDVKM. Trimming removed 3 bases at V and 7 bases at J, with 9 bases between. The CDR3 extends over 12 amino acids. Here the CDR3 DNA reads TGTGCCAGCAGTTTGCCGCTCCGGACCCAGTACTTC. Its protein is CASSLPLRTQYF.

Remarks on this clonotype: This sequence may be a read error, since a much larger clone differs from it by one base. The chain uses TRBV12-3 or TRBV12-4 and TRBJ1-4; TRBD1 agrees at 10 bases. Trimming removed 6 bases from V and 8 bases from J; junction bases left unmatched: 6. The length of the CDR3 is 14 residues. CDR3 in amino acids: CASRTTTGGEKLFF. The CDR3 DNA follows: TGTGCCAGCAGAACCACGACAGGGGGCGAAAAACTGTTTTTT.

This clonotype was seen many times. The chain links TRBV7-2 to TRBJ2-3; 9 positions agree with TRBD1. V shed 5 bases and J 4 bases; nucleotides not matched to a gene: 7. There are 15 residues in the CDR3. Germline CDR1 is SGHTA and CDR2 is FQGNSA. The CDR3, as DNA: TGTGCCAGCAGCCCCTTGGGACAGGGCGCAGATACGCAGTATTTT. This sequence encodes CASSPLGQGADTQYF.

In regard to this clonotype: A read error may explain this, as a much larger clone is one base away. V usage is TRBV3-1 and J usage is TRBJ2-7; D not resolved. There are 11 residues in the CDR3. From germline, CDR1 is LGHDT and CDR2 YNNKEL (reference sequence). The CDR3 here is CASSKAYEQHF. The DNA of the CDR3 is TGTGCCAGCAGCAAGGCCTACGAGCAGCACTTC.

This clonotype was recorded a few times. J is TRBJ1-4 and V is TRBV6-5; no firm D call. Germline CDR1 and CDR2: MNHEY and SVGAGI. The CDR3 covers 14 residues. With 0 bases removed from V and 5 bases from J, the gap between germline ends came to 7 bases. CDR3 sequence reads: CASSYSVMNEKLFF. CDR3 bases: TGTGCCAGCAGTTACTCGGTTATGAATGAAAAACTGTTTTTT.

This clonotype was detected only a few times. The chain joins TRBV5-4 to TRBJ1-1; TRBD1 is a possible D gene (5 bases). Germline values: CDR1 SGHNT, CDR2 YYREEE (reference sequence). Trimming removed 1 base at V and 1 base at J, with 11 bases between. The CDR3 loop spans 15 amino acids. DNA for the CDR3: TGTGCCAGCAGCTTGCAGGGTCGCCCGAACACTGAAGCTTTCTTT. Its translation is CASSLQGRPNTEAFF.

The chain has TRBV4-1 and TRBJ1-2, with TRBD1 matching over 7 bases. CDR1 is MGHRA and CDR2 is YSYEKL in the germline V gene. The CDR3 is made up of 15 amino acids. The V segment lost 4 bases and the J segment 3 bases; nucleotides outside the gene matches: 8. The CDR3 bases are TGCGCCAGCAGCCCACAGGGGCCGCCTTACTATGGCTACACCTTC. Translation: CASSPQGPPYYGYTF.

This clonotype was recorded at least ten times. V and J are TRBV12-3 or TRBV12-4 and TRBJ1-2; D ambiguous. V was clipped by 6 bases and J by 0 bases, with 11 bases between them. This CDR3 is built from 14 residues. The CDR3 spells CASSRTVANYGYTF. CDR3 bases: TGTGCCAGCAGCCGGACGGTAGCTAACTATGGCTACACCTTC.

On this clonotype itself: A much larger clone is a single base away; this may be a read error. The genes are TRBV7-8 and TRBJ2-3; either TRBD1 or TRBD2 may fit D (6 bases each). The CDR3 loop spans 14 amino acids. Germline V gene lookup returns CDR1 SGHVS and CDR2 FQNEAQ. V lost 8 bases, J lost 1 base, and 13 bases lay in between. In DNA form, the CDR3 reads TGTGCCAGCGGCCTAGGGGGGCGCACAGATACGCAGTATTTT. Translating it yields CASGLGGRTDTQYF.

Concerning this clonotype: A clone one base away is much larger, so this may be a read error. The rearrangement joins TRBV3-1 to TRBJ2-3; a possible D gene is TRBD2 (7 bases). Germline assignment: CDR1 LGHDT and CDR2 YNNKEL (reference sequence). CDR3 length: 17 amino acids. CDR3 in DNA: TGTGTCAGCAGCCAAGACGGGGGGCAACGAGGCACAGATACGCAGTATTTT. It translates to CVSSQDGGQRGTDTQYF.

This clonotype was picked up one time. The chain employs TRBV27 and TRBJ1-1, with a possible D match to TRBD1 (6 bases). This CDR3 is built from 17 residues. Germline CDR1 reads MNHEY; CDR2 reads SMNVEV (reference sequence). The V end was cut by 3 bases, the J end by 4 bases, with 21 bases between. The CDR3 DNA follows: TGTGCCAGCAGTTTGGGGGGGCTAGCGGGTGGGTTCACTGAAGCTTTCTTT. Encoded protein: CASSLGGLAGGFTEAFF.

The chain uses TRBV12-3 or TRBV12-4 and TRBJ2-1; possibly TRBD1 for D (6 bases). Deletions cut 2 bases from V and 5 bases from J, with 22 bases between. This CDR3 comprises 18 residues. The DNA of the CDR3 is TGTGCCAGCAGTTTATTTCTCCTTACAGGGACGTTGGACAATGAGCAGTTCTTC. Its translation is CASSLFLLTGTLDNEQFF.

Details on this clonotype: A read error may explain this, as a much larger clone is one base away. V and J are TRBV27 and TRBJ1-5, with a possible D match to TRBD1 (6 bases). Germline V gene lookup returns CDR1 MNHEY and CDR2 SMNVEV (reference sequence). The CDR3 is made up of 15 amino acids. In nucleotides, the CDR3 is TGTGCCGGCAGGGTTACAGGGCTACCCAATCAGCCCCAGCATTTT. It is translated as CAGRVTGLPNQPQHF.

This clonotype was seen repeatedly, ten times or more. The chain carries TRBV14 and TRBJ2-5; D remains ambiguous. V lost 0 bases to trimming and J lost 5 bases, with 19 bases between them. Germline CDR1 is SGHDN and CDR2 is FVKESK. The CDR3 consists of 17 residues. The DNA for the CDR3 is TGTGCCAGCAGCCAAGATTCCTTGTCTCTGCCTGGCGAGACCCAGTACTTC. Protein: CASSQDSLSLPGETQYF.

The gene calls are TRBV7-2 and TRBJ2-1; tentatively, D is TRBD2 (7 bases). V lost 1 base and J 5 bases, leaving 21 bases between the germline ends. CDR3 size: 18 residues. CDR1 and CDR2 (germline): SGHTA, FQGNSA. The CDR3, as DNA: TGTGCCAGCAGCTTAGGAGGGGGGGCATCCCTCACTAACAATGAGCAGTTCTTC. Residues: CASSLGGGASLTNNEQFF.

This clonotype was seen many times. The chain combines TRBV12-3 or TRBV12-4 with TRBJ2-2; 13 positions agree with TRBD2. With 6 bases clipped from V and 4 bases from J, the junction kept 11 bases outside the gene matches. The CDR3 extends over 18 amino acids. The CDR3 spells CASRGLAGEGWVTGELFF. DNA for the CDR3: TGTGCCAGCAGAGGACTAGCGGGAGAAGGATGGGTCACCGGGGAGCTGTTTTTT.

A remark on this clonotype: A read error may be the cause here, since a much bigger clone is one base away. V is TRBV4-1 and J is TRBJ2-7; possibly TRBD1 for D (5 bases). There are 14 residues in the CDR3. The germline V gene encodes CDR1 MGHRA and CDR2 YSYEKL. Trimming cost V 4 bases and J 2 bases, with 12 bases left between them. As DNA, the CDR3 is TGCGCCAGCAGCCTAACAGGCAGTGCCTACGAGCAGTACTTC. This sequence encodes CASSLTGSAYEQYF.

Only a few counts were recorded for this clonotype. This chain connects TRBV6-2 or TRBV6-3 to TRBJ1-1; D is perhaps TRBD1 (5 bases). The CDR3 runs to 17 residues. Germline CDR1 and CDR2: MNHEY and SVGEGT. The V and J ends lost 0 bases and 1 base respectively, with 15 bases between them. The CDR3 here is CASSYSVRGGTNTEAFF. The CDR3 region has the DNA TGTGCCAGCAGTTACTCAGTTCGCGGGGGAACGAACACTGAAGCTTTCTTT.

A remark on this clonotype: This could be a read error, since a much larger clone is one nucleotide away. The rearrangement uses TRBV9 and TRBJ1-6; D not certain. The germline V and J ends were trimmed by 3 bases and 4 bases, with 14 bases remaining between them. CDR1 and CDR2 from the germline V gene are SGDLS and YYNGEE. This CDR3 is 16 amino acids long. The CDR3 region has the DNA TGTGCCAGCAGCGCAGGCGACACTGGATATAATTCACCCCTCCACTTT. Translated: CASSAGDTGYNSPLHF.

This clonotype was detected a few times. J is TRBJ1-5 and V is TRBV6-2 or TRBV6-3; perhaps TRBD1 as D (6 bases). Trimming stripped 4 bases from V and 3 bases from J, with 13 bases between. This CDR3 region has 15 residues. In germline, CDR1 is MNHEY, CDR2 SVGEGT. In nucleotides, the CDR3 is TGTGCCAGCAGTTCAACAGGGACGGTCAATCAGCCCCAGCATTTT. Translating gives CASSSTGTVNQPQHF.

Only a few counts were recorded for this clonotype. This chain joins TRBV27 and TRBJ2-7; D gene uncertain. The CDR3 loop spans 13 amino acids. V dropped 2 bases and J dropped 5 bases, with 10 bases sitting between them. Germline CDR1 reads MNHEY; CDR2 reads SMNVEV (reference sequence). CDR3 loop: CASSLGQSNEQYF. The DNA of the CDR3 is TGTGCCAGCAGTTTAGGGCAGTCTAACGAGCAGTACTTC.

A remark on this clonotype: Possible read error: a much larger clone is one base away. This chain joins TRBV20-1 and TRBJ2-3; 13 nucleotides line up with TRBD2. CDR1 and CDR2 from the germline V gene are DFQATT and SNEGSKA (reference sequence). CDR3 length equals 17 residues. The CDR3: CSANHPGLAGRTDTRYF. As DNA, the CDR3 is TGCAGTGCTAATCACCCGGGACTAGCGGGAAGAACAGATACGCGGTATTTT.

There are many counts of this clonotype. V and J are TRBV2 and TRBJ2-5, with D tentatively TRBD1 (6 bases). The CDR3 has 14 residues. Trimming removed 4 bases from V and 2 bases from J, with 11 bases in between. Germline V gene lookup returns CDR1 SNHLY and CDR2 FYNNEI. The CDR3 DNA follows: TGTGCCAGCAGTGGGGGGACAAGTCAAGAGACCCAGTACTTC. Translated: CASSGGTSQETQYF.

The chain joins TRBV27 to TRBJ1-5; D is uncertain. This CDR3 is 12 amino acids long. CDR1 is MNHEY, CDR2 SMNVEV, per germline (reference sequence). The V and J ends lost 6 bases and 6 bases respectively, with 9 bases between them. Here the CDR3 reads CASSLPGQPQHF. The CDR3 coding sequence is TGTGCCAGCAGCCTCCCCGGTCAGCCCCAGCATTTT.